This TCR beta chain was identified during a study of T cells in Graves' hyperthyroidism and ophthalmopathy. Turning to this clonotype: This may be a read error, as it is one base from a much larger clone.

RNA transcripts served as the template for amplifying TCR beta CDR3 regions. In the first-round RT-PCR of the TCR CDR3, the HTBI primer set was used. MiXCR, run by TCRdb on the multiplex PCR reads, gives a single entry per CDR3 protein. The data contain 700,000 to 850,000 distinct CDR3 sequences, over 35% of them seen just once; the ten biggest clones take up approximately 31%. The CDR3 length is 13 residues. Germline V CDR1 and CDR2: SGHTA, FQGTGA. V was cut by 5 bases and J by 1 base, with 8 bases left in between. This chain joins TRBV7-3 and TRBJ1-1; D ambiguous. Sequencing was carried out using blood. This sequence was found in a woman aged 40-49 years with Graves' hyperthyroidism. CDR3 region: CASSRAENTEAFF. DNA of the CDR3: TGTGCCAGCAGCCGGGCGGAGAACACTGAAGCTTTCTTT.